The clone carrying this T cell receptor beta chain was found a few times. Its matching antigen is unknown. CDR1 and CDR2 from the germline V gene are SEHNR and FQNEAQ (reference sequence). Trimming took off 5 bases at V and 4 bases at J, with 18 bases between the two ends. This CDR3 contains 16 residues. This sample was taken from a study of OX40 agonist ivuxolimab in advanced cancers. On the study more broadly: Previous treatment with anti-PD-1, anti-PD-L1 or anti-CTLA-4 therapy was allowed; 35% to 50% had received some. A partial response was reached by three patients: one with hepatocellular carcinoma and two with cutaneous melanoma.

Study findings and constraints: CD8+ T cells showed, on average, more clonal expansion than CD4+ cells.

TCRdb's copy holds only in-frame clones and misses some; the assay was immunoSEQ multiplex PCR. The top ten hold about 10% of the sample, which has roughly 72,000 clones, roughly 89% seen once. The origin of this receptor is an adult with an advanced solid tumor such as melanoma, head and neck, liver or kidney cancer. The chain links TRBV7-9 to TRBJ2-1, with D perhaps matching TRBD2 (6 bases). The specimen comprised CD4+ or CD8+ T cells sorted from blood, sampled in a trial of the OX40 agonist ivuxolimab. DNA for the CDR3: TGTGCCAGCAGCCTAAATAGCGGTTCCGGGTACAATGAGCAGTTCTTC. Translation: CASSLNSGSGYNEQFF. Based on the CDR3 plus reference TRBV7-9 and TRBJ2-1, the full variable domain is DTGVSQNPRHKITKRGQNVTFRCDPISEHNRLYWYRQTLGQGPEFLTYFQNEAQLEKSRLLSDRFSAERPKGSFSTLEIQRTEQGDSAMYLCASSLNSGSGYNEQFFGPGTRLTVL.